One sample yielded the 5 T cell receptor beta chains listed below, sequenced in a study of blood T cell repertoires in COVID-19 (TCRdb year 2020). The method was the immunoSEQ multiplex PCR assay. Entries here come from immuneACCESS through TCRdb and include only in-frame sequences with V and J called. Some clones fail to appear in such tables; in the studies checked, an unresolved V gene covers under half of the shortfall, and the cause of the remainder is unknown. The sample table contains 150,000 to 200,000 clones; only one count was recorded for around 84% of them. The top ten hold roughly 8% of the sample. The sequencing sample was made of PBMCs or T cells enriched from blood (not recorded which). All receptors come from a woman aged 50 to 60 who had recovered from COVID-19.

This clone was observed a handful of times. In the same sample, other DNA sequences code for this CDR3. V is TRBV5-6 and J is TRBJ1-2; D is uncertain. The CDR3 has 12 residues. With 0 bases removed from V and 8 bases from J, the gap between germline ends came to 8 bases. Germline CDR1 and CDR2: SGHDT and YYEEEE. The DNA for the CDR3 is TGTGCCAGCAGCTTGGACCTCCGGGGCTACACCTTC. It yields the protein CASSLDLRGYTF.

This clone occurred a few times. The V and J genes are TRBV28 and TRBJ1-4; D gene uncertain. This CDR3 region has 11 residues. The ends were cut back, 6 bases at V and 5 bases at J, with 4 bases in the middle. Per the germline V gene, CDR1 is MDHEN and CDR2 is SYDVKM. As DNA, the CDR3 is TGTGCCAGCAGACTCAATGAAAAACTGTTTTTT. As protein: CASRLNEKLFF.

This chain uses TRBV27 with TRBJ2-4; D might be TRBD1 (5 bases). This CDR3 has 14 amino acids. Germline CDR1 and CDR2: MNHEY and SMNVEV (reference sequence). Trimming took off 6 bases at V and 7 bases at J, with 16 bases between the two ends. DNA for the CDR3: TGTGCCAGCAGCCCGACAGCCTCCCCCAACATTCAGTACTTC. Its translation is CASSPTASPNIQYF.

V usage is TRBV3-1 (or the pseudogene TRBV3-2) and J usage is TRBJ2-3; the D is unclear. The CDR3 sequence is 12 residues long. CDR1 and CDR2 (germline): LGHDT, YNNKEL (reference sequence). V lost 4 bases to trimming and J lost 2 bases, with 4 bases between them. The CDR3, as DNA: TGTGCCAGCAGCCTATCCACAGATACGCAGTATTTT. Amino acids: CASSLSTDTQYF.

This clone was seen a single time. The chain joins TRBV5-4 to TRBJ2-1, with 7 bases lining up with TRBD1. CDR1 is SGHNT, CDR2 YYREEE, per germline (reference sequence). CDR3 length: 13 residues. With 5 bases clipped from V and 7 bases from J, the junction kept 6 bases outside the gene matches. CDR3 loop: CASRAGTENEQFF. The CDR3 bases are TGTGCCAGCAGGGCCGGGACAGAAAATGAGCAGTTCTTC.